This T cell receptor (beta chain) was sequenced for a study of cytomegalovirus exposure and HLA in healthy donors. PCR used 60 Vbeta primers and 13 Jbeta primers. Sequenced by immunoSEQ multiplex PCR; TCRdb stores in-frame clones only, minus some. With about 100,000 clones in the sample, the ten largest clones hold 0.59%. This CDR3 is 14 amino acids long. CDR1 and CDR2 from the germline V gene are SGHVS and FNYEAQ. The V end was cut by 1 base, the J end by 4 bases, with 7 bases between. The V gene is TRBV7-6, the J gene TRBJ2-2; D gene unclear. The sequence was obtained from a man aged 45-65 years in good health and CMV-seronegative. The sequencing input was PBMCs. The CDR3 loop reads CASSLEETTGELFF. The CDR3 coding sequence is TGTGCCAGCAGCTTAGAGGAGACCACCGGGGAGCTGTTTTTT.